This T cell receptor (beta chain) was retrieved from a study of blood T cell repertoires in COVID-19. The data were produced by immunoSEQ multiplex PCR, yet TCRdb's version contains in-frame clones alone and is incomplete. The table shows 95,000 to 150,000 clones, with 84% occurring only once. The V gene end was trimmed by 4 bases and the J gene end by 6 bases; junction bases not matched to a gene: 4. This CDR3 is 13 amino acids long. Germline CDR1 and CDR2: MGHRA and YSYEKL. Sequenced material: PBMCs or T cells enriched from blood (not recorded which). The chain links TRBV4-1 to TRBJ2-7; 9 bases are a match to TRBD1. The sequence was collected from a young woman who had recovered from COVID-19. The CDR3 is CASSRDRVGEQYF. The CDR3 coding sequence is TGCGCCAGCAGCCGGGACAGGGTCGGCGAGCAGTACTTC.